A single sample is the source of the 19 T cell receptor beta chains below, sequenced in a study of T cell responses to AZD1222 COVID-19 vaccine. Libraries were prepared by immunoSEQ multiplex PCR; TCRdb keeps only in-frame clonotypes and omits some of them. The table shows about 140,000 clones, with roughly 90% occurring only once. The specimen was peripheral blood, collected on day 0 of AZD1222 vaccination. The origin of the receptors is an adult in good health.

The chain combines TRBV7-9 with TRBJ1-3; maybe TRBD1 (5 bases). This CDR3 is 12 amino acids long. The V end was cut by 9 bases, the J end by 1 base, with 7 bases between. Germline V gene lookup returns CDR1 SEHNR and CDR2 FQNEAQ (reference sequence). The CDR3: CASKGSGNTIYF. In DNA, the CDR3 is TGTGCCAGTAAGGGGTCTGGAAACACCATATATTTT.

This clone was picked up one time. V usage is TRBV27 and J usage is TRBJ2-1; D gene ambiguous. V lost 8 bases and J lost 7, with 21 bases in between. CDR3 size: 15 residues. CDR1 is MNHEY and CDR2 is SMNVEV in the germline V gene (reference sequence). DNA of the CDR3: TGTGCCAGCCGAGAGGCTAGAGAGGCCATAAATGAGCAGTTCTTC. It specifies CASREAREAINEQFF.

The chain joins TRBV4-2 to TRBJ1-2, with a tentative D call TRBD1 (6 bases). Germline CDR1 is LGHNA and CDR2 is YNFKEQ. V was clipped by 0 bases and J by 8 bases, with 22 bases between them. The CDR3 sequence is 17 residues long. CDR3 nucleotides: TGTGCCAGCAGCCAAGATGGCCCCCCGGTCAGGGGTGAGGGCTACACCTTC. It specifies CASSQDGPPVRGEGYTF.

The chain joins TRBV9 to TRBJ2-1; tentative D call: TRBD1 (7 bases). Germline V gene sequence: CDR1 SGDLS, CDR2 YYNGEE. CDR3 length equals 15 residues. The germline V and J ends were trimmed by 4 bases and 7 bases, with 18 bases remaining between them. Here the CDR3 reads CASSPRRGEWNEQFF. DNA of the CDR3: TGTGCCAGCAGCCCTCGCAGGGGGGAGTGGAATGAGCAGTTCTTC.

The chain links TRBV15 to TRBJ1-2, with D maybe TRBD1 (5 bases). CDR1 and CDR2 from the germline V gene are LNHNV and YYDKDF (reference sequence). Trimming removed 0 bases at V and 4 bases at J, with 12 bases between. This CDR3 has 15 residues. CDR3 region: CATSRDLRGLYGYTF. The DNA for the CDR3 is TGTGCCACCAGCAGAGATCTGAGGGGACTCTATGGCTACACCTTC.

The rearrangement uses TRBV15 and TRBJ1-5; D not certain. This CDR3 spans 14 amino acids. Trimming stripped 6 bases from V and 8 bases from J, with 17 bases between. Per germline, CDR1 LNHNV and CDR2 YYDKDF (reference sequence). The DNA for the CDR3 is TGTGCCACCAGGCCCCGAGGCCTCTTTGAGCCCCAGCATTTT. This sequence encodes CATRPRGLFEPQHF. Full variable domain (outside the CDR3, taken from reference TRBV15 and TRBJ1-5): DAMVIQNPRYQVTQFGKPVTLSCSQTLNHNVMYWYQQKSSQAPKLLFHYYDKDFNNEADTPDNFQSRRPNTSFCFLDIRSPGLGDTAMYLCATRPRGLFEPQHFGDGTRLSIL.

CDR3 nucleotides: TGCGCCAGCAGCTGGACTAGCGGGAGTTCAGATACGCAGTATTTT. This encodes CASSWTSGSSDTQYF. The chain carries TRBV5-1 and TRBJ2-3, with 13 bases identical to TRBD2. The V and J ends lost 3 bases and 4 bases, in that order; junction bases with no gene match: 2. The CDR3 consists of 15 residues. CDR1 and CDR2 from the germline V gene are SGHRS and YFSETQ.

J is TRBJ2-3 and V is TRBV3-1 (or the pseudogene TRBV3-2); possibly TRBD1 for D (5 bases). V was pared by 1 base and J by 4 bases, with 12 bases between. Germline V lookup: CDR1 LGHDT, CDR2 YNNKEL (reference sequence). The CDR3 covers 15 residues. CDR3 protein: CASSQVSGWADTQYF. Written as DNA, the CDR3 is TGTGCCAGCAGCCAAGTGTCAGGGTGGGCAGATACGCAGTATTTT.

This sequence joins TRBV28 and TRBJ2-1; 7 bases align to TRBD2. J lost 4 bases, V lost 6 bases, and 9 bases had no gene match. The CDR3 extends over 15 amino acids. Germline V lookup: CDR1 MDHEN, CDR2 SYDVKM. For the CDR3, the DNA is TGTGCCAGCAGCGTTCTAGCGGTTCTATACAATGAGCAGTTCTTC. Translating gives CASSVLAVLYNEQFF.

In its sample, this clone was seen a few times. The V gene is TRBV14, the J gene TRBJ2-5; possibly TRBD1 for D (5 bases). Germline V gene lookup returns CDR1 SGHDN and CDR2 FVKESK. Deletions cut 5 bases from V and 5 bases from J, with 15 bases between. The CDR3 sequence is 14 residues long. CDR3 protein: CASSNGAGLETQYF. CDR3 bases: TGTGCCAGCAGCAATGGGGCAGGGCTGGAGACCCAGTACTTC.

This chain connects TRBV5-4 to TRBJ1-2, with D perhaps TRBD1 (6 bases). Between the trimmed V and J ends, which lost 3 bases and 14 bases, there was a span of 14 bases. This CDR3 is 11 amino acids long. CDR1 and CDR2 from the germline V gene are SGHNT and YYREEE (reference sequence). Here the CDR3 DNA reads TGTGCCAGCAGCTCCTTTCGGGGGCAGACCTTC. Residues: CASSSFRGQTF.

This clone appeared once. The J gene is TRBJ2-5, the V gene TRBV27, with 8 bases lining up with TRBD2. This CDR3 has 12 amino acids. Germline V gene sequence: CDR1 MNHEY, CDR2 SMNVEV (reference sequence). The V and J ends lost 5 bases and 9 bases, in that order; junction bases with no gene match: 5. CDR3 coding DNA: TGTGCCAGCAGTCCGGGAGGGCCCGCCCAGTACTTC. It encodes CASSPGGPAQYF.

This chain links TRBV6-5 with TRBJ2-1, with 7 bases aligning to TRBD2. In germline, CDR1 is MNHEY, CDR2 SVGAGI. The CDR3 length is 15 residues. The V segment lost 1 base and the J segment 6 bases; nucleotides outside the gene matches: 6. The chain's CDR3 is CASSYLAGVGNEQFF. The CDR3 DNA follows: TGTGCCAGCAGTTACTTGGCGGGAGTTGGCAATGAGCAGTTCTTC.

The CDR3 DNA sequence: TGTGCCAGCAGTCGTCTCAGGGGGCGAGGGGAGACCCAGTACTTC. This encodes CASSRLRGRGETQYF. The chain is built from TRBV11-3 and TRBJ2-5, with TRBD1 identical over 8 bases. The CDR3 extends over 15 amino acids. Germline loops: CDR1 SGHNT, CDR2 YENEEA. The junction had 11 bases not matched to a gene; V was cut back by 6 bases and J by 5 bases.

The V call is TRBV6-5, the J call TRBJ1-2; D unclear. The CDR3 length is 14 residues. V was cut by 2 bases and J by 1 base, with 8 bases left in between. Germline values: CDR1 MNHEY, CDR2 SVGAGI. The CDR3: CASSYQTFNYGYTF. The CDR3 DNA reads as TGTGCCAGCAGTTACCAGACATTTAACTATGGCTACACCTTC.

This CDR3 reads CASSSLSLSREAARGTGELFF. The CDR3 DNA sequence: TGCGCCAGCAGCTCCCTATCCCTTAGTAGAGAGGCTGCCCGGGGAACCGGGGAGCTGTTTTTT. This chain connects TRBV5-1 to TRBJ2-2; D may be TRBD2 (5 bases). Germline V gene sequence: CDR1 SGHRS, CDR2 YFSETQ. The CDR3 is 21 amino acids. V lost 3 bases, J lost 5 bases, and 32 bases lay in between.

The rearrangement links TRBV4-2 to TRBJ1-2, with unresolved D. Germline CDR1 reads LGHNA; CDR2 reads YNFKEQ. Trimming took 0 bases from V and 6 from J, leaving 14 bases between them. The CDR3 runs to 15 residues. The CDR3 reads CASSQDRRVWDGYTF. Here the CDR3 DNA reads TGTGCCAGCAGCCAAGATCGGAGGGTCTGGGATGGCTACACCTTC.

The chain is built from TRBV4-3 and TRBJ1-2; D unresolved. The germline V and J ends were trimmed by 4 bases and 2 bases, with 11 bases remaining between them. Germline V gene lookup returns CDR1 LGHNA and CDR2 YSLEER. The CDR3 contains 14 residues. CDR3 amino acids: CASSPKQTNYGYTF. DNA of the CDR3: TGCGCCAGCAGCCCCAAACAGACGAACTATGGCTACACCTTC.

V usage is TRBV19 and J usage is TRBJ1-4; 7 bases are shared with TRBD1. V lost 3 bases and J lost 0; bases outside the gene matches: 4. The germline CDR1 and CDR2 sequences are LNHDA and SQIVND (reference sequence). The CDR3 extends over 16 amino acids. The CDR3 DNA reads as TGTGCCAGTAGTATCGAGACAGGGACAACTAATGAAAAACTGTTTTTT. Its translation is CASSIETGTTNEKLFF.